This is a list of T cell receptor beta chains from one sample in a study of neoadjuvant nivolumab and ipilimumab in lung cancer. The method was immunoSEQ multiplex PCR; TCRdb's version includes in-frame clones alone and lacks a portion of them. The sample carries roughly 500 clones, around 85% recorded once. Material: tumor tissue, obtained before neoadjuvant nivolumab, alone or with ipilimumab. The receptors come from an adult with non-small cell lung cancer. Both conserved end residues are part of each CDR3. A D gene is named only where the DNA matches it firmly. Clone sizes are given selectively: once, few, many, or a class where the clone is expanded.

CDR3 DNA | CDR3 protein | V gene | clone size | J gene | D gene
TGCGCCAGCAGCTTGTATCAGTCCTACAATGAGCAGTTCTTC | CASSLYQSYNEQFF | TRBV5-1 | once | TRBJ2-1 | .
TGTGCCAGCCGCGGGGCCGATTCAGATACGCAGTATTTT | CASRGADSDTQYF | TRBV28 | . | TRBJ2-3 | .
TGTGCCAGCTCACCCCCACTTCTGAGGATCTACAATGAGCAGTTCTTC | CASSPPLLRIYNEQFF | TRBV18 | . | TRBJ2-1 | .
TGTGCCAGCTCACCGGCGGGACAGGAGGAGACCCAGTACTTC | CASSPAGQEETQYF | TRBV18 | . | TRBJ2-5 | TRBD1
TGTGCCAGCAGCTCTACAGCTTCCACTGAAGCTTTCTTT | CASSSTASTEAFF | TRBV7-3 | . | TRBJ1-1 | .
TGTGCCAGCAGCGAGGGACTCCGGCTTAATGAGCAGTTCTTC | CASSEGLRLNEQFF | TRBV5-6 | . | TRBJ2-1 | .
TGTGCCAGCAGCGTAGAAGGGGGCAACGCTGAAGCTTTCTTT | CASSVEGGNAEAFF | TRBV9 | . | TRBJ1-1 | TRBD1
TGTGCCAGCAGCTTGGGGGACAGAACCCACGAGCAGTACTTC | CASSLGDRTHEQYF | TRBV5-5 | . | TRBJ2-7 | TRBD1
TGTGCCAGTAGTATGGGCCGGGCAGGGGCCTACAATGAGCAGTTCTTC | CASSMGRAGAYNEQFF | TRBV19 | . | TRBJ2-1 | .
TGTGCCAGCAGCCGAACTAGCGGGAGTTTGAATGAGCAGTTCTTC | CASSRTSGSLNEQFF | TRBV11-3 | few | TRBJ2-1 | TRBD2
TGTGCAAGTCGCCCCAAGCTTAGGAGGGGGCGATACGAGCAGTACTTC | CASRPKLRRGRYEQYF | TRBV12-2 | once | TRBJ2-7 | .
TGTGCCAGCAGCTCGGGGACTAGCGGGAGGATCGGCTACAATGAGCAGTTCTTC | CASSSGTSGRIGYNEQFF | TRBV7-3 | . | TRBJ2-1 | TRBD2
TGCGCCAGCAGGGAAAGTCTGGGATACAATGAGCAGTTCTTC | CASRESLGYNEQFF | TRBV10-1 | . | TRBJ2-1 | .
TGCGCCAGCGCACTAGCGGGAGGGATCACAGATACGCAGTATTTT | CASALAGGITDTQYF | TRBV5-1 | . | TRBJ2-3 | TRBD2
TGTGCCAGCAGCGTAGCTGCGGGGAGCGGTGGAAACACCATATATTTT | CASSVAAGSGGNTIYF | TRBV9 | . | TRBJ1-3 | .
TGCGCCAGCACCTCCGGGACAGACACCGGGGAGCTGTTTTTT | CASTSGTDTGELFF | TRBV5-1 | . | TRBJ2-2 | TRBD1
TGTGCCAGCCGGGTGGAGTCCTCCTACGAGCAGTACTTC | CASRVESSYEQYF | TRBV6-1 | . | TRBJ2-7 | .
TGCAGCGTTGGTGGGGACAGCAATGAAAAACTGTTTTTT | CSVGGDSNEKLFF | TRBV29-1 | . | TRBJ1-4 | TRBD1
TGCGCCAGCAGCGGGGAGATTCGGGGTGGCACAGATACGCAGTATTTT | CASSGEIRGGTDTQYF | TRBV5-1 | . | TRBJ2-3 | .
TGTGCCAGCAGCCAAGATTTGGGACACCTGAACACTGAAGCTTTCTTT | CASSQDLGHLNTEAFF | TRBV14 | . | TRBJ1-1 | .
TGTGCCAGCAGCTTAGGGCCTCGGCCGACCTACGAGCAGTACTTC | CASSLGPRPTYEQYF | TRBV7-8 | . | TRBJ2-7 | .
TGTGCCAGCAGGATATCAGGGACTAGCGGCTACAATGAGCAGTTCTTC | CASRISGTSGYNEQFF | TRBV27 | . | TRBJ2-1 | TRBD2
TGTGCCACCAGCAGAGTCATGACAGCAATGAACACTGAAGCTTTCTTT | CATSRVMTAMNTEAFF | TRBV15 | . | TRBJ1-1 | .
TGTGCCAGCAGCCGCCGGGAGGGAGTTTATGGAGCTTTCTTT | CASSRREGVYGAFF | TRBV27 | . | TRBJ1-1 | .
TGCGCCAGCAGTGACCACGGAACGGGAGGGAACACCGGGGAGCTGTTTTTT | CASSDHGTGGNTGELFF | TRBV10-1 | . | TRBJ2-2 | TRBD2
TGTGCCAGCAGCTCCGGGACAGGGGACTATAGCAATCAGCCCCAGCATTTT | CASSSGTGDYSNQPQHF | TRBV5-6 | once | TRBJ1-5 | TRBD1
TGTGCCAGCAGCGACTTAGGGGCCTCCTACTCTGGGGCCAACGTCCTGACTTTC | CASSDLGASYSGANVLTF | TRBV9 | . | TRBJ2-6 | .
TGTGCCAGCAGCCCGGCTACAGAGTTCAATCAGCCCCAGCATTTT | CASSPATEFNQPQHF | TRBV5-5 | . | TRBJ1-5 | .
TGTGCCACCATAGACAGGGAGGTGAACATTCAGTACTTC | CATIDREVNIQYF | TRBV28 | . | TRBJ2-4 | .
TGTGCCAGCAGCTTAGGTGGCATGAACACTGAAGCTTTCTTT | CASSLGGMNTEAFF | TRBV11-3 | . | TRBJ1-1 | .
TGCGCCAGCAGCCCGACGACCCAGGGGAACACTGAAGCTTTCTTT | CASSPTTQGNTEAFF | TRBV5-1 | . | TRBJ1-1 | .
TGTGCCAGCAGCTCCCCCTCCGGGACAGGGGGCTATGGCTACACCTTC | CASSSPSGTGGYGYTF | TRBV11-2 | . | TRBJ1-2 | TRBD1
TGTGCCAGCAGCGCCCGACTAGCGCTCTACAATGAGCAGTTCTTC | CASSARLALYNEQFF | TRBV9 | . | TRBJ2-1 | TRBD2
TGTGCCAGCAGCGAGCCGACTAGCGGGACTTCGTACGAGCAGTACTTC | CASSEPTSGTSYEQYF | TRBV5-5 | few | TRBJ2-7 | TRBD2
TGTGCCAGCAGCGACCTAGCGGGAGCGGGGGATACGCAGTATTTT | CASSDLAGAGDTQYF | TRBV25-1 | . | TRBJ2-3 | TRBD2
TGTGCCAGCAGCTTAGCACCGGGACAGGGCGAGCAGTACTTC | CASSLAPGQGEQYF | TRBV7-2 | . | TRBJ2-7 | TRBD1
TGCGCCAGCAGCCCGATCAATCCAGCCTATGGCTACACCTTC | CASSPINPAYGYTF | TRBV4-3 | . | TRBJ1-2 | .
TGTGCCAGCAGCTTAGTTGCAGTCCAAGAGACCCAGTACTTC | CASSLVAVQETQYF | TRBV7-2 | . | TRBJ2-5 | .
TGTGCCAGCAGTTCGCCCCAGGGGGTTGAGACTGAAGCTTTCTTT | CASSSPQGVETEAFF | TRBV28 | . | TRBJ1-1 | TRBD1
TGTGCCAGCAGCCGGAGACAGGGGGCTAACACTGAAGCTTTCTTT | CASSRRQGANTEAFF | TRBV9 | . | TRBJ1-1 | TRBD1
TGTGCCAGCAGCCAGTCACAGGGATCTGAAGCTTTCTTT | CASSQSQGSEAFF | TRBV14 | . | TRBJ1-1 | .
TGCGCCAGCAGAGGACAGGGAGAAGCTTTCTTT | CASRGQGEAFF | TRBV5-1 | . | TRBJ1-1 | TRBD1
TGTGCCAGCAGCCTGGACTGGGAAAACATTCAGTACTTC | CASSLDWENIQYF | TRBV5-4 | . | TRBJ2-4 | .
TGCAGCGGATCAGGCACAAACACTGAAGCTTTCTTT | CSGSGTNTEAFF | TRBV29-1 | . | TRBJ1-1 | .
TGCAGCGTTGCCCCGGGGGCGAGTAACATTCAGTACTTC | CSVAPGASNIQYF | TRBV29-1 | . | TRBJ2-4 | .
TGTGCCAGCAGTGACAGGGGTGGGGCCAACGTCCTGACTTTC | CASSDRGGANVLTF | TRBV6-4 | few | TRBJ2-6 | .
TGCGCCAGCAGCCAAGTAGAAGATGAGCAGTTCTTC | CASSQVEDEQFF | TRBV4-1 | . | TRBJ2-1 | .
TGTGCCAGCAATTCAGGGGGCGCCCACAATGAGCAGTTCTTC | CASNSGGAHNEQFF | TRBV2 | . | TRBJ2-1 | TRBD1
TGCGCCAGCAGGGGCGGACTAGCGGGCCCAGATACGCAGTATTTT | CASRGGLAGPDTQYF | TRBV5-1 | . | TRBJ2-3 | TRBD2
TGTGCCAGCAGTGAAGGGAGGCCATATCAGCCCCAGCATTTT | CASSEGRPYQPQHF | TRBV2 | . | TRBJ1-5 | .
TGTGCCAGCTGCTTTGGGGGATGGAGGGATGAGCAGTTCTTC | CASCFGGWRDEQFF | TRBV6-4 | . | TRBJ2-1 | .